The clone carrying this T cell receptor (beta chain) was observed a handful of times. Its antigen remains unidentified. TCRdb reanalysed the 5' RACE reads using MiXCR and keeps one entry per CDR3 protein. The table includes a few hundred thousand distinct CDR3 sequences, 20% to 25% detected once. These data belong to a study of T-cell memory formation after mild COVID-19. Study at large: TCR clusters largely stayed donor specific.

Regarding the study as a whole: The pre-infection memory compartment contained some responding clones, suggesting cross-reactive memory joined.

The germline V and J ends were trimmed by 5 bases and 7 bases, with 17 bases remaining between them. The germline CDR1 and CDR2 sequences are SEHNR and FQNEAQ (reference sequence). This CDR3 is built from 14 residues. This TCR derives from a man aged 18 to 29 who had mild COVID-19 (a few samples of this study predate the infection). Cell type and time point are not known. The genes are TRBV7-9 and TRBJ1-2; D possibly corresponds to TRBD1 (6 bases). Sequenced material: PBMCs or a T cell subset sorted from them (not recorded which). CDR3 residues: CASSRDHRAGGYTF. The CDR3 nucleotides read TGTGCCAGCAGCCGGGACCACAGGGCTGGTGGCTACACCTTC.